The 19 T cell receptor beta chains below come from one sample, sequenced in a study of neurological immune-mediated disorders. TCRdb called the 5' RACE reads again in MiXCR, with one record for every CDR3 protein. The profile shows tens of thousands of distinct CDR3 sequences, about 13% of them singletons. The material sequenced was PBMCs. Receptors originate from a female donor in good health.

This clonotype has a count of ten or more. The chain recombines TRBV12-3 or TRBV12-4 with TRBJ1-6, with D possibly being TRBD1 (6 bases). This CDR3 is built from 16 residues. Trimming pared 5 bases from V and 8 bases from J, leaving 19 bases between. CDR3 coding DNA: TGTGCCAGCAGTCCTCGAAGTCCTCAGGGGTATTCACCCCTCCACTTT. This codes for CASSPRSPQGYSPLHF.

This clonotype was detected many times. V and J are TRBV6-1 and TRBJ1-6; weak D call: TRBD1 (5 bases). Germline assignment: CDR1 MNHNS and CDR2 SASEGT. CDR3 length: 18 residues. The germline V and J ends were trimmed by 2 bases and 3 bases, with 17 bases remaining between them. CDR3: CASSESAERGLYNSPLHF. CDR3 sequence (DNA): TGTGCCAGCAGTGAATCGGCTGAGCGGGGACTCTATAATTCACCCCTCCACTTT.

A word on this clonotype: A read error may account for a junction end that differs from germline. This chain uses TRBV7-2 with TRBJ2-5; D remains ambiguous. Gene TRBJ2-7 matches the end of the DNA better, so the J call may be wrong. In germline, CDR1 is SGHTA, CDR2 FQGNSA. This CDR3 has 12 amino acids. CDR3 sequence: CSSTLYGYEQYF. The CDR3 bases are TGTTCCAGCACCCTCTATGGCTACGAGCAGTACTTC.

This clonotype was recorded at least ten times. The J gene is TRBJ2-1, the V gene TRBV29-1, with 8 positions matching TRBD2. After removal of 6 bases from V and 2 bases from J, the junction contained 6 bases not matched to a gene. Germline CDR1 SQVTM, CDR2 ANQGSEA. The CDR3 is made up of 14 amino acids. The chain's CDR3 is CSVRTSLPYNEQFF. CDR3 nucleotide sequence: TGCAGCGTGAGGACTAGCCTTCCCTACAATGAGCAGTTCTTC.

This clonotype appeared many times. The chain combines TRBV12-3 or TRBV12-4 with TRBJ1-5, with 8 bases lining up with TRBD1. The CDR3 extends over 14 amino acids. V dropped 2 bases and J dropped 8; count of bases not matched to a gene: 5. CDR3 sequence: CASSLSGGGEPQHF. The DNA for the CDR3 is TGTGCCAGCAGTTTATCAGGGGGCGGGGAGCCCCAGCATTTT.

At least ten counts were recorded for this clonotype. The chain joins TRBV6-6 to TRBJ2-3; tentative D call: TRBD2 (6 bases). Germline loops: CDR1 MNHNY, CDR2 SVGAGI (reference sequence). The CDR3 runs to 15 residues. The germline V and J ends were trimmed by 0 bases and 6 bases, with 13 bases remaining between them. CDR3 loop: CASSYSREGPDTQYF. Here the CDR3 DNA reads TGTGCCAGCAGTTACTCGCGGGAAGGGCCCGATACGCAGTATTTT.

Ten or more counts support this clonotype. This rearrangement joins TRBV5-1 to TRBJ1-1; D possibly corresponds to TRBD1 (5 bases). Trimming pared 4 bases from V and 0 bases from J, leaving 10 bases between. The CDR3 loop spans 14 amino acids. Germline CDR1 is SGHRS and CDR2 is YFSETQ. The CDR3 DNA reads as TGCGCCAGCAGCGTAGGGGATATGAACACTGAAGCTTTCTTT. This translates into CASSVGDMNTEAFF.

Ten or more counts support this clonotype. A much larger clone is a single base away; this may be a read error. This sequence joins TRBV12-3 or TRBV12-4 and TRBJ1-1; D possibly corresponds to TRBD1 (6 bases). This CDR3 is built from 15 residues. The V and J ends lost 8 bases and 4 bases respectively, with 20 bases between them. CDR3 nucleotides: TGTGCCAGCCGGGCGATGGATACAGGGACCACTGAAGCTTTCTTT. This encodes CASRAMDTGTTEAFF.

In this sample, this clonotype turned up many times. The chain is built from TRBV20-1 and TRBJ2-2; D gene uncertain. This CDR3 has 14 amino acids. Germline V lookup: CDR1 DFQATT, CDR2 SNEGSKA (reference sequence). V lost 3 bases and J 3 bases, leaving 11 bases between the germline ends. This CDR3 is CSASVIRDTGELFF. CDR3 sequence (DNA): TGCAGTGCTAGTGTAATTCGAGACACCGGGGAGCTGTTTTTT.

This clonotype was seen a handful of times. The chain carries TRBV4-1 and TRBJ2-1; 8 positions agree with TRBD2. The CDR3 is 16 residues long. Germline CDR1 is MGHRA and CDR2 is YSYEKL. The V gene end was trimmed by 1 base and the J gene end by 0 bases; junction bases not matched to a gene: 2. This CDR3 reads CASSQGGGSSYNEQFF. Written as DNA, the CDR3 is TGCGCCAGCAGCCAAGGCGGGGGGAGCTCCTACAATGAGCAGTTCTTC.

This clonotype was seen just once. J is TRBJ1-1 and V is TRBV13; D perhaps matches TRBD1 (5 bases). Per the germline V gene, CDR1 is PRHDT and CDR2 is FYEKMQ (reference sequence). The CDR3 length is 15 residues. The V gene lost 4 bases and the J gene lost 1 base, with 13 bases spanning the gap. The chain's CDR3 is CASSSSRQGNTEAFF. The CDR3 DNA reads TGTGCCAGCAGCTCGTCCCGGCAGGGGAACACTGAAGCTTTCTTT.

This clonotype was picked up many times. The chain employs TRBV5-1 and TRBJ1-1; D gene unclear. The V end lost 5 bases, the J end lost 1 base, and 9 bases lay between the germline ends. Germline V gene data show CDR1 as SGHRS and CDR2 as YFSETQ. The CDR3 loop spans 13 amino acids. The CDR3, as DNA: TGCGCCAGCAGGAAAGACACGAACACTGAAGCTTTCTTT. It encodes CASRKDTNTEAFF. Full variable domain (outside the CDR3, taken from reference TRBV5-1 and TRBJ1-1): KAGVTQTPRYLIKTRGQQVTLSCSPISGHRSVSWYQQTPGQGLQFLFEYFSETQRNKGNFPGRFSGRQFSNSRSEMNVSTLELGDSALYLCASRKDTNTEAFFGQGTRLTVV.

The CDR3 DNA follows: TGTGCCAGCAGCCGGAACACAGGGACAGGGGGCTTTGGAGATACGCAGTATTTT. Its protein is CASSRNTGTGGFGDTQYF. V is TRBV6-5 and J is TRBJ2-3; 12 positions match TRBD1. The CDR3 consists of 18 residues. Per germline, CDR1 MNHEY and CDR2 SVGAGI. V dropped 6 bases and J dropped 5; count of bases not matched to a gene: 15.

This clonotype was detected many times. The rearrangement uses TRBV28 and TRBJ1-3; no definite D call. The CDR3 consists of 14 residues. The germline V gene has CDR1 MDHEN and CDR2 SYDVKM. V gave up 3 bases and J gave up 3 bases, with 9 bases separating them. The CDR3 DNA reads TGTGCCAGCAGTTTGGAGGGAATTGGAAACACCATATATTTT. Translating it yields CASSLEGIGNTIYF.

The rearrangement uses TRBV28 and TRBJ2-1; maybe TRBD2 (7 bases). This CDR3 region has 15 residues. With 8 bases removed from V and 0 bases from J, the gap between germline ends came to 14 bases. Per the germline V gene, CDR1 is MDHEN and CDR2 is SYDVKM. The CDR3 sequence is CASQSGGDSYNEQFF. For the CDR3, the DNA is TGTGCCAGCCAATCGGGGGGCGACTCCTACAATGAGCAGTTCTTC.

This clonotype was recorded at least ten times. The V call is TRBV24-1, the J call TRBJ2-3, with unresolved D. Germline values: CDR1 KGHDR, CDR2 SFDVKD. The CDR3 length is 15 residues. V lost 1 base, J lost 5 bases, and 12 bases lay in between. The CDR3 sequence: CATSDFGRDGDTQYF. CDR3 nucleotide sequence: TGTGCCACCAGTGATTTTGGAAGGGATGGAGATACGCAGTATTTT.

Many counts were recorded for this clonotype. The chain employs TRBV4-1 and TRBJ2-1, with 7 bases identical to TRBD2. V gave up 2 bases and J gave up 1 base; unmatched junction bases: 8. The CDR3 covers 17 residues. Germline assignment: CDR1 MGHRA and CDR2 YSYEKL. The CDR3 DNA reads TGCGCCAGCAGCCAAACGTCGGGGGGAGGATCCTACAATGAGCAGTTCTTC. It yields the protein CASSQTSGGGSYNEQFF.

The table lists this clonotype with many counts. This chain links TRBV20-1 with TRBJ2-4, with D perhaps matching TRBD1 (6 bases). This CDR3 comprises 16 residues. Between the trimmed V and J ends, which lost 1 base and 0 bases, there was a span of 13 bases. Per the germline V gene, CDR1 is DFQATT and CDR2 is SNEGSKA (reference sequence). The DNA of the CDR3 is TGCAGTGCTAGAGGCCAAGGGGGTATAGCCAAAAACATTCAGTACTTC. This codes for CSARGQGGIAKNIQYF.

This clonotype was seen ten or more times. The V call is TRBV12-3 or TRBV12-4, the J call TRBJ1-2; D call uncertain. The CDR3 consists of 11 residues. V was cut by 8 bases and J by 4 bases, with 8 bases left in between. The CDR3, as DNA: TGTGCCAGCCAAAGTTCCTATGGCTACACCTTC. It encodes CASQSSYGYTF.